These 9 T cell receptor beta chains share one sample of origin, sequenced in a study of cytotoxic CD8 clonotypes in ibrutinib-treated CLL. The assay was immunoSEQ multiplex PCR, and TCRdb's table has in-frame clones only and misses some. The repertoire holds over 100,000 clones, with approximately 85% as singletons. Specimen: PBMCs, collected after 24 months of ibrutinib treatment. These receptors came from a human donor with chronic lymphocytic leukemia.

This chain joins TRBV7-2 and TRBJ2-2, with 9 positions matching TRBD2. The V gene's germline CDR1 is SGHTA and CDR2 FQGNSA. This CDR3 is 15 amino acids long. V trimming: 4 bases; J trimming: 5 bases; junction bases outside the gene matches: 5. The CDR3: CASSSNGLATGELFF. The CDR3 DNA follows: TGTGCCAGCAGCTCCAACGGACTAGCGACCGGGGAGCTGTTTTTT.

The genes are TRBV30 and TRBJ1-2; 10 bases are a match to TRBD1. The germline V gene has CDR1 GTSNPN and CDR2 SVGIG (reference sequence). The CDR3 loop spans 18 amino acids. The ends lost 0 bases at V and 8 bases at J; junction bases unmatched: 18. The CDR3 nucleotides are TGTGCCTGGAGTGTAATTTTTAGACAGGGGGCCGGGTCGAAGGGCTACACCTTC. Translation: CAWSVIFRQGAGSKGYTF.

The chain employs TRBV20-1 and TRBJ1-2; D call uncertain. CDR3 length: 11 residues. Germline-derived CDR1 and CDR2 are DFQATT and SNEGSKA (reference sequence). V dropped 6 bases and J dropped 2 bases, with 7 bases sitting between them. The CDR3 region has the DNA TGCAGTGCCAGTAAAAACTATGGCTACACCTTC. Its translation: CSASKNYGYTF.

This chain uses TRBV30 with TRBJ1-5; perhaps TRBD1 as D (6 bases). CDR1 GTSNPN and CDR2 SVGIG come from the germline V gene (reference sequence). V lost 4 bases, J lost 4 bases, and 11 bases lay in between. The CDR3 has 13 amino acids. This chain's CDR3 is CAWNRGANQPQHF. The CDR3 DNA sequence: TGTGCCTGGAATAGGGGGGCAAATCAGCCCCAGCATTTT.

The table lists this clone with a few counts. The chain recombines TRBV19 with TRBJ2-1; tentatively, D is TRBD1 (5 bases). Germline CDR1 is LNHDA and CDR2 is SQIVND (reference sequence). The V end lost 7 bases, the J end lost 0 bases, and 10 bases lay between the germline ends. The CDR3 contains 14 residues. The CDR3 loop is CASTTDSSYNEQFF. The CDR3, as DNA: TGTGCCAGTACCACCGACAGCTCCTACAATGAGCAGTTCTTC.

This clone was detected once. The chain carries TRBV28 and TRBJ2-4; tentatively, D is TRBD2 (5 bases). CDR3 length equals 20 residues. Between the trimmed V and J ends, which lost 6 bases and 0 bases, there was a span of 27 bases. CDR1 is MDHEN and CDR2 is SYDVKM in the germline V gene. CDR3 bases: TGTGCCAGCAGCTCTCTACCCCCAATGGGAGTTCCCATAGCCAAAAACATTCAGTACTTC. Translated: CASSSLPPMGVPIAKNIQYF.

The chain is built from TRBV4-3 and TRBJ1-5; D remains unclear. The germline V gene encodes CDR1 LGHNA and CDR2 YSLEER. Deletions cut 0 bases from V and 3 bases from J, with 15 bases between. The CDR3 has 17 amino acids. As DNA, the CDR3 is TGCGCCAGCAGCCAAGACCGACTGAAAGGGAACAATCAGCCCCAGCATTTT. Translated: CASSQDRLKGNNQPQHF.

As DNA, the CDR3 is TGCGCCAGCAGCGCCTTTCGGGGGGTCTCCTACGAGCAGTACTTC. Residues: CASSAFRGVSYEQYF. The chain links TRBV4-1 to TRBJ2-7, with 7 bases identical to TRBD2. Germline trimming cut 5 bases from V and 0 bases from J; bases unmatched to any gene: 7. The length of the CDR3 is 15 residues. Germline V gene data show CDR1 as MGHRA and CDR2 as YSYEKL.

CDR3 in amino acids: CASSQTKAGVVSGANVLTF. CDR3 bases: TGCGCCAGCAGCCAAACAAAAGCGGGAGTAGTATCTGGGGCCAACGTCCTGACTTTC. The chain is built from TRBV4-3 and TRBJ2-6; 8 bases map to TRBD2. Losses at the gene ends were 2 bases for V and 1 base for J; bases not matched to a gene: 10. The CDR3 runs 19 residues. Germline V gives CDR1 LGHNA, CDR2 YSLEER.